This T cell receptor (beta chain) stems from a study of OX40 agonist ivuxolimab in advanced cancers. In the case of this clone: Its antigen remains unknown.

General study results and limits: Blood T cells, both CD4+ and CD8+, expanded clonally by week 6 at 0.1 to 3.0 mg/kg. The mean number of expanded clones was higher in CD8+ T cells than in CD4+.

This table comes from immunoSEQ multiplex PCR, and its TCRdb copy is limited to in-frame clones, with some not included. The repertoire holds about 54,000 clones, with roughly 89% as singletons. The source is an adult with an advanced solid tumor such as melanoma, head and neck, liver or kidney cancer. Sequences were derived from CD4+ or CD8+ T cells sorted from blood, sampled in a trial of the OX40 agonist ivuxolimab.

The CDR3 DNA follows: TGTGCCAGCAGTTACTTTAGGCAGGGGGGGAATGAGCAGTTCTTC. Residues: CASSYFRQGGNEQFF. The chain has TRBV6-5 and TRBJ2-1; D assignment may be TRBD1 or TRBD2 (7 bases each). V was shortened by 1 base and J by 7 bases, with 14 bases between the two germline ends. The CDR3 is made up of 15 amino acids. Germline CDR1 reads MNHEY; CDR2 reads SVGAGI.